The present T cell receptor beta chain was sequenced within a study of CD8 T cells in ankylosing spondylitis. The length of the CDR3 is 13 residues. Trimming took off 5 bases at V and 5 bases at J, with 12 bases between the two ends. Germline V gene lookup returns CDR1 SGDLS and CDR2 YYNGEE. This clonotype was found a few times. The target antigen is unknown. It was by quantitative 5'-RACE with molecular barcodes that TCR beta libraries were made. TCRdb fed the 5' RACE reads into MiXCR, producing one record per CDR3 protein. The sample includes around 430,000 distinct CDR3 sequences, 15% to 20% of them seen just once. Study-wide results and caveats: A TCR beta motif made of 7 to 9 highly homologous variants seemed typical of ankylosing spondylitis blood. Past studies reported some motif variants in reactive arthritis synovial fluid and blood. Enrichment of disease-linked clones was reportedly significant in matched ankylosing spondylitis synovial fluid. Disease-linked clones were found to be CD8+ and relatively rare in peripheral blood.

The receptor comes from a male donor with ankylosing spondylitis. The sequencing sample was made of blood, either unsorted or a sorted T cell fraction (not recorded which). The genes are TRBV9 and TRBJ2-3, with unresolved D. CDR3 in DNA: TGTGCCAGCAGAGCTGAGGATGGAGATACGCAGTATTTT. Its protein product is CASRAEDGDTQYF.